Listed below are T cell receptor beta chains from one sample, sequenced in a study of cytomegalovirus exposure and HLA in healthy donors. Using immunoSEQ multiplex PCR, the repertoire was profiled, and TCRdb retains in-frame clones only, with some absent. The sample has fewer than 200,000 clones; approximately 71% are singletons. The sample comprised PBMCs. The receptors here all came from a girl aged 10-17 years in good health and CMV-seronegative. Both conserved end residues are part of each CDR3. D genes are given only for firm matches. The size field is filled for only some rows; it gives once, few, many or a size class.

TRBJ2-3,once,TRBV6-4,TRBD1,TGTGCCAGCAGTGACTCCCGGACAGGGGGAGATGCGCAGTATTTT,CASSDSRTGGDAQYF
TRBJ2-7,few,TRBV12-1,.,TGTGCCAGCAGCTTTGACAGGGCGAGGTACGAGCAGTACTTC,CASSFDRARYEQYF
TRBJ1-2,.,TRBV4-1,.,TGCGCCAGCAGCCAAGTGACAGTAGACGGCTACACCTTC,CASSQVTVDGYTF
TRBJ1-1,.,TRBV2,.,TGTGCCAGCAGAGGGGGATTGGTTAACACTGAAGCTTTCTTT,CASRGGLVNTEAFF
TRBJ1-1,.,TRBV27,.,TGTGCCAGCAGGCCAGGGACAATGAACACTGAAGCTTTCTTT,CASRPGTMNTEAFF
TRBJ2-1,once,TRBV6-5,.,TGTGCCAGCAGTTACTCCCGAGGAACGGTACGAAATGAGCAGTTCTTC,CASSYSRGTVRNEQFF
TRBJ2-5,.,TRBV2,TRBD2,TGTGCCAGCAGGATCTTTACCGGGGGGGGACAAGAGACCCAGTACTTC,CASRIFTGGGQETQYF
TRBJ1-2,.,TRBV6-5,.,TGTGCCAGCAGACAGACGCCGGTGAGCTATGGCTACACCTTC,CASRQTPVSYGYTF
TRBJ2-5,few,TRBV15,.,TGTGCCACCAGCCCCCAGGGAGAGACCCAGTACTTC,CATSPQGETQYF
TRBJ2-7,.,TRBV7-9,.,TGTGCCAGCAGCTTAGTGCTTGAGGGTGCCGAGCAGTACTTC,CASSLVLEGAEQYF
TRBJ1-2,.,TRBV9,TRBD1,TGTGCCAGCAGCACCGGGACAGGGGGCGACTATGGCTACACCTTC,CASSTGTGGDYGYTF
TRBJ1-1,few,TRBV18,.,TGTGCCAGCTCACCACCGGGGGAGGGGACTTTCTTT,CASSPPGEGTFF
TRBJ2-1,few,TRBV5-1,.,TGCGCCAGCAGCTGGGGGCACGGACAGAACAACTTTTACAATGAGCAGTTCTTC,CASSWGHGQNNFYNEQFF
TRBJ1-2,.,TRBV6-1,.,TGTGCCAGCTCCTACTATGGCTACACCTTC,CASSYYGYTF